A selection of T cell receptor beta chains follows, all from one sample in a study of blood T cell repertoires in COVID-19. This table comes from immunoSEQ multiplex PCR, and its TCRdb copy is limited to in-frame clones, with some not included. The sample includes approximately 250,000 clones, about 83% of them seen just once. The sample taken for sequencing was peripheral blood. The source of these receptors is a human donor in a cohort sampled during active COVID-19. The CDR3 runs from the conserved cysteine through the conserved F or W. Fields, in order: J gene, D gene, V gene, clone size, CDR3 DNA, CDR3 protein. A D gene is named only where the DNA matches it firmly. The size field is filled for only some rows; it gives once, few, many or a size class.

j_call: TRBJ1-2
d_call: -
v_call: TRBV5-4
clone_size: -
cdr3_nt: TGTGCCAGCAGCTTGGTCCGAGGGTCCGTCTATGGCTACACCTTC
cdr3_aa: CASSLVRGSVYGYTF

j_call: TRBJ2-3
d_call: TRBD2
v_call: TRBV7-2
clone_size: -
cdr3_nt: TGTGCCAGCAGCTTAGCAGCGGGGGATACGCAGTATTTT
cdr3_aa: CASSLAAGDTQYF

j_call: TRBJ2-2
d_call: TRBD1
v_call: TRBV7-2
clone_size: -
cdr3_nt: TGTGCCAGCAGCTCAACGTATGGGACAGGTGCCGGGGAGCTGTTTTTT
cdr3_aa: CASSSTYGTGAGELFF

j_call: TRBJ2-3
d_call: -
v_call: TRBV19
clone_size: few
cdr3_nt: TGTGCCAGTAGTGCACAGGATACGCAGTATTTT
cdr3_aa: CASSAQDTQYF

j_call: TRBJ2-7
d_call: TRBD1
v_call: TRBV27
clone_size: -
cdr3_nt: TGTGCCAGCAGTGCCCTGACAGGGAGCTCCTACGAGCAGTACTTC
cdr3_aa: CASSALTGSSYEQYF

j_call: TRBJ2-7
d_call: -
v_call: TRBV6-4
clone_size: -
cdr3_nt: TGTGCAAGCATATTGGGACACGAGTCCTACGAGCAGTACTTC
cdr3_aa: CASILGHESYEQYF

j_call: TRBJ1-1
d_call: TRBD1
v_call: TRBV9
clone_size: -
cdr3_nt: TGTGCCAGCAGCCCCCGACAGGGGTGGAACACTGAAGCTTTCTTT
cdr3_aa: CASSPRQGWNTEAFF

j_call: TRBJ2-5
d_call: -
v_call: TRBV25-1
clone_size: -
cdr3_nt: TGTGCCGTAACGGAGGGTTGGAAAGAGACCCAGTACTTC
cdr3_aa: CAVTEGWKETQYF

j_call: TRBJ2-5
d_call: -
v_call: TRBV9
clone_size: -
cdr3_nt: TGTGCCAGCAGCCAGGGCCGAGGAATTGTCCAAGAGACCCAGTACTTC
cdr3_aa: CASSQGRGIVQETQYF

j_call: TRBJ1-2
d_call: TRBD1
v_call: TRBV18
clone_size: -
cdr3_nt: TGTGCCAGCTCGACAGGGCCCCTCGATGTGTACACCTTC
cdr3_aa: CASSTGPLDVYTF

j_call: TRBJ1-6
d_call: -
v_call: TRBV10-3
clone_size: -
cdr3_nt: TGTGCCATCAGTGAGTCGAATGCAGGGTATAATTCACCCCTCCACTTT
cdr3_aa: CAISESNAGYNSPLHF

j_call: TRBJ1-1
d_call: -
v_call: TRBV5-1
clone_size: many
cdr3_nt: TGCGCCAGCAGCCAACAGTCGAACACTGAAGCTTTCTTT
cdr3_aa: CASSQQSNTEAFF

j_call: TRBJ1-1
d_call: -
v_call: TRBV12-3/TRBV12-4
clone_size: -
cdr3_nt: TGTGCCAGCACCACGACTGGAGATACTGAAGCTTTCTTT
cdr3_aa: CASTTTGDTEAFF

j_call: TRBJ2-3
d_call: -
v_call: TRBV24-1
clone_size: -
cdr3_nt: TGTGCCACCAGTGATGGATCGGCAGGGAGGGATACGCAGTATTTT
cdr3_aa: CATSDGSAGRDTQYF

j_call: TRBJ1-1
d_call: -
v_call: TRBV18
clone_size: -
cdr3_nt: TGTGCCAGCTCACCGGACAGACGCACTGAAGCTTTCTTT
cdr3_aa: CASSPDRRTEAFF

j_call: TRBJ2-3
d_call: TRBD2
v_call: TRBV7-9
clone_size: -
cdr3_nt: TGTGCCAGCAGCCGGACTAGCGGGGGTTATAACACAGATACGCAGTATTTT
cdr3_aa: CASSRTSGGYNTDTQYF

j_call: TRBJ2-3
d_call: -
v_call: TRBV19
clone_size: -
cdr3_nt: TGTGCCAGTAGTATAAGGGTCCGAGGAGGAGATACGCAGTATTTT
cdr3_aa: CASSIRVRGGDTQYF

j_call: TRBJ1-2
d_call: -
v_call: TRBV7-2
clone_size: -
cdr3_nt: TGTGCCAGCAGCTTAGCTGGGGGCAGGGGTGACTATGGCTACACCTTC
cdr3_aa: CASSLAGGRGDYGYTF

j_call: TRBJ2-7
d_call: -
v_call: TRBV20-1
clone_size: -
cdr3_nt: TGCAGTGCTAGTAGGCCTTTCGGGGAGCAGTACTTC
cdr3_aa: CSASRPFGEQYF

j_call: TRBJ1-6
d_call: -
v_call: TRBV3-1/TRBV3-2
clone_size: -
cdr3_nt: TGTGCCAGCAGCCAAGTGTTATGGCAGGGTAATTCACCCCTCCACTTT
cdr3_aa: CASSQVLWQGNSPLHF

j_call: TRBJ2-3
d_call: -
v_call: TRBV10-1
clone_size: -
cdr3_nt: TGCGCCAGCAGTGAGTCCTCAGATACGCAGTATTTT
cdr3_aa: CASSESSDTQYF

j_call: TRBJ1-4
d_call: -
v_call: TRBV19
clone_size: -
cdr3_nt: TGTGCCAGTAGGGGGCCTAAGAGTTATGAAAAACTGTTTTTT
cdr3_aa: CASRGPKSYEKLFF